This entry is about one TCR beta chain. There are a few counts of this clonotype. Its antigen has not been determined. Base quality data are lacking; no much larger clone is found one base away. The CDR3, from cysteine to phenylalanine, totals 14 residues. Only the CDR3 region is kept as DNA, spanning 42 bases read in frame from base 1. Relative to germline, V is 3 bases shorter and J is 3 bases shorter, with 12 bases between their ends. Based on the germline V gene (reference sequence), the CDR1 and CDR2 sequences are MNHEY and SMNVEV. Lymph node samples were obtained from the axillary draining lymph nodes of breast cancer patients. The sequencer listed for this sample is Illumina HiSeq 2000. TCR beta chain libraries were generated through multiplex PCR amplification. High-throughput sequencing was used to analyze the amplified TCR beta chain products. TCRdb applied fastp at Q25 and MiXCR to the public reads, then kept only in-frame beta chains. CDR3 protein duplicates are merged, each entry listing the most common genes and DNA. The sample table records 200,000 to 300,000 distinct CDR3 sequences; around 31% of these occur just once. Under 1.2% of the sample goes to the ten largest clones.

This entry is derived from a study of breast tumors, draining lymph nodes, adjacent tissues (dated by TCRdb to 2016 to 2017). With regard to the full study: TCR beta repertoires were compared across tumor, adjacent nontumor tissue and axillary lymph nodes obtained from breast cancer patients. The study aimed to assess the relationships and possible T-cell exchange between tumor, surrounding tissue and draining lymph node repertoires in human breast cancer. The paper as a whole reports these results and caveats: Rather than being directly demonstrated, the conclusion that tumor T cells originate in lymph nodes was presented as consistent with a hypothesis. Tumor T-cell repertoires showed less diversity than lymph node repertoires and more diversity than nontumor tissue repertoires, and tumor T-cell repertoires showed preferential V and J gene usage. The data were considered consistent with the idea that most tumor T cells come from the lymph node and then expand in tumor tissue. In luminal-like breast cancer, tumor and nontumor tissue repertoires resembled each other significantly more than in basal-like breast cancer.

The receptor was derived from a female donor with breast cancer. Some clones in this sample may be carry-over from other donors' samples. The material sequenced was axillary lymph node tissue. The rearrangement combines TRBV27 with TRBJ2-7; the D gene is perhaps TRBD2, from 7 matching bases. Here is the DNA: TGTGCCAGCAGTTTTCGGGGGGACAACTACGAGCAGTACTTC. Its protein product is CASSFRGDNYEQYF.